This T cell receptor (beta chain) was documented in a study of beta chain features in type 1 diabetes. Study-level background: The study found patients and healthy donors alike in age, gender and cell yields.

The whole isolated RNA underwent reverse transcription, so sequencing captured expressed TCRB transcripts. Method: immunoSEQ multiplex PCR; TCRdb's copy keeps in-frame clones and lacks some. The sample consists of about 320,000 clones, 14% of them appearing once. CDR1 and CDR2 (germline): LGHNT, FRNRAP. This CDR3 contains 10 residues. Trimming cost V 3 bases and J 6 bases, with 0 bases left between them. Study-wide results and caveats: Insertions at VDJ junctions were less frequent in type 1 diabetes patients. These patients also deleted more nucleotides at the same junctions.

Points on this clone: Its antigen remains unknown.

The source material was central memory CD4+ T cells from blood. The chain uses TRBV12-5 and TRBJ2-1; D gene ambiguous. The receptor was isolated from a man younger than 40 in good health. CDR3 residues: CASGFNEQFF. The CDR3 nucleotides read TGTGCTAGTGGTTTCAATGAGCAGTTCTTC.